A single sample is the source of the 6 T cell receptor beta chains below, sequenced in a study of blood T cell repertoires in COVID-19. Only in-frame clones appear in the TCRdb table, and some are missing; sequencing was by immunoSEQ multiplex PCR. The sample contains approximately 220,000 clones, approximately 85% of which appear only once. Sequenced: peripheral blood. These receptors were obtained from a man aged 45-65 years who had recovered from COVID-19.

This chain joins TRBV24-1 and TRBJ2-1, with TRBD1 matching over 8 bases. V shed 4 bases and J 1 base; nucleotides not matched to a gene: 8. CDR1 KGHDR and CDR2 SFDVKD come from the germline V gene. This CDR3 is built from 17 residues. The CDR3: CATSDSRTGISYNEQFF. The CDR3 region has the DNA TGTGCCACCAGTGACTCTAGGACAGGGATTTCCTACAATGAGCAGTTCTTC.

The CDR3 protein is CASSRTGTTNTGELFF. The DNA for the CDR3 is TGTGCCAGCAGCCGGACAGGGACTACGAACACCGGGGAGCTGTTTTTT. The chain links TRBV3-1 (or the pseudogene TRBV3-2) to TRBJ2-2; a weak D match, TRBD1 (8 bases). V was shortened by 4 bases and J by 0 bases, with 12 bases between the two germline ends. Germline V CDR1 and CDR2: LGHDT, YNNKEL (reference sequence). The CDR3 is 16 amino acids.

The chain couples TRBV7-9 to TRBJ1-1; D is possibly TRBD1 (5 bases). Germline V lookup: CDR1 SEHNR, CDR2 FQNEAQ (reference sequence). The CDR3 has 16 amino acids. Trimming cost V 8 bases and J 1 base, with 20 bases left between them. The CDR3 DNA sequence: TGTGCCAGCTTCTCGGTCAAGCAGGGTCGGAACACTGAAGCTTTCTTT. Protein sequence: CASFSVKQGRNTEAFF.

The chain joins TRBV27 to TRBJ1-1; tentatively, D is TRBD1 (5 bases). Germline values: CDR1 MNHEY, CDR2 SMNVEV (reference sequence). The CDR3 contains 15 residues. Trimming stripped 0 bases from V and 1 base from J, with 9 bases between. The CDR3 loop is CASSLSPGSNTEAFF. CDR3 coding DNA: TGTGCCAGCAGTTTATCCCCAGGGTCGAACACTGAAGCTTTCTTT.

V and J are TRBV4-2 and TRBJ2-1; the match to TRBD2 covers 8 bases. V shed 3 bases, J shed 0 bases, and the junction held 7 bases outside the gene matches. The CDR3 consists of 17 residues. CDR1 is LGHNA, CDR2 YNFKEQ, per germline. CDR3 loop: CASSQSAAGGSYNEQFF. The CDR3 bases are TGTGCCAGCAGCCAGTCTGCGGCGGGGGGCTCCTACAATGAGCAGTTCTTC.

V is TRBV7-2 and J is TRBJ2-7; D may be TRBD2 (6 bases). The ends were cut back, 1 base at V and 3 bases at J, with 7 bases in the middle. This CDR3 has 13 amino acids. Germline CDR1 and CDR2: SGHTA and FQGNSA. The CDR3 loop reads CASSLGLVYEQYF. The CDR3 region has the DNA TGTGCCAGCAGCTTAGGACTAGTCTACGAGCAGTACTTC.